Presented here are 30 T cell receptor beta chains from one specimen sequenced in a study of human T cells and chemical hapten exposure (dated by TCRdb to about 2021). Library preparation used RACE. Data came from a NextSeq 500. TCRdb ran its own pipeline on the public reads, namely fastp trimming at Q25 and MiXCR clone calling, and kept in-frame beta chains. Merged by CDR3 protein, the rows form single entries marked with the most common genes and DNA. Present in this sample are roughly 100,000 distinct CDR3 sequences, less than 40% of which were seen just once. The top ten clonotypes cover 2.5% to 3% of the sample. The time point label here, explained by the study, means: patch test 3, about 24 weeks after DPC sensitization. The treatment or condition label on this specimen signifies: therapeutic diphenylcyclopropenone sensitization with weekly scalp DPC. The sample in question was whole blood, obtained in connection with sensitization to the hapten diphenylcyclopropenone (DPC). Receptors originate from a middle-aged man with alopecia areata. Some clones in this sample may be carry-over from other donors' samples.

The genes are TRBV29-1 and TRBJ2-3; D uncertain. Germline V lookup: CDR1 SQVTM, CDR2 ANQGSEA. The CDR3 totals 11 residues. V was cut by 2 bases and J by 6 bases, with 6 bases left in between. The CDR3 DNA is TGCAGCGTTGAAATGAGGGATACGCAGTATTTT. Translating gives CSVEMRDTQYF.

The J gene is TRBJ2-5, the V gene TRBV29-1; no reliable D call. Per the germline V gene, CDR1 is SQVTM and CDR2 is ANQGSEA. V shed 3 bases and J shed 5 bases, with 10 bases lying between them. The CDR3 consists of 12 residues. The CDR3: CSVDPLPETQYF. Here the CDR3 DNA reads TGCAGCGTTGACCCCCTTCCGGAGACCCAGTACTTC.

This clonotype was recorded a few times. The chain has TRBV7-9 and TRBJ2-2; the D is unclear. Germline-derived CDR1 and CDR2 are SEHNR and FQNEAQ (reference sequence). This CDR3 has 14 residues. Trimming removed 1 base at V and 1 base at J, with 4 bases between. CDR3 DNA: TGTGCCAGCAGCTTAGATCGGAACACCGGGGAGCTGTTTTTT. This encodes CASSLDRNTGELFF.

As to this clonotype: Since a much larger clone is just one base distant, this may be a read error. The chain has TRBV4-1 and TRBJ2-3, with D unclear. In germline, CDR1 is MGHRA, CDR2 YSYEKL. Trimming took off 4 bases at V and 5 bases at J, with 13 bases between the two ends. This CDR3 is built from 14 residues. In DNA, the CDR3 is TGCGCCAGCAGCCGGTCCAGTCCCATAGATACGCAGTATTTT. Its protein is CASSRSSPIDTQYF.

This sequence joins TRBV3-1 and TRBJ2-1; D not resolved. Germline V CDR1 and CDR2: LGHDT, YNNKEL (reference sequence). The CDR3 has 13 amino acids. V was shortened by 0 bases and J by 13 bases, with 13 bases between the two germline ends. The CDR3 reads CASSQDIVSGQFF. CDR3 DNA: TGTGCCAGCAGCCAAGATATCGTTTCGGGTCAGTTCTTC.

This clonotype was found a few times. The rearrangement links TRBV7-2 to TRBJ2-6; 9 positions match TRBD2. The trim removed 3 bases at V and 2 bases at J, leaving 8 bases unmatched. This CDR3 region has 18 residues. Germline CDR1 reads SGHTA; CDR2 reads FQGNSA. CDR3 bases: TGTGCCAGCAGCTTTCAAGGCGGGAGGGCCCCTGGGGCCAACGTCCTGACTTTC. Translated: CASSFQGGRAPGANVLTF.

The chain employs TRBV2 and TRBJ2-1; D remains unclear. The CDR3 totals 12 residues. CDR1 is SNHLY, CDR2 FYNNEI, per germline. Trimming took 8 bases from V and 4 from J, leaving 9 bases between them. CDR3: CASRIEYNEQFF. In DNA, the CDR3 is TGTGCCAGCCGAATCGAATACAATGAGCAGTTCTTC.

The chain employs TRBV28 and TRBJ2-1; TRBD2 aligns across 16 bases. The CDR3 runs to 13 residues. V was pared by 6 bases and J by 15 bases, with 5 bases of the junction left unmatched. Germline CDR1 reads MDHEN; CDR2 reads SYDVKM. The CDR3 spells CASSPGLAGGRFF. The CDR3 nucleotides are TGTGCCAGCAGCCCGGGACTAGCGGGAGGGAGGTTCTTC.

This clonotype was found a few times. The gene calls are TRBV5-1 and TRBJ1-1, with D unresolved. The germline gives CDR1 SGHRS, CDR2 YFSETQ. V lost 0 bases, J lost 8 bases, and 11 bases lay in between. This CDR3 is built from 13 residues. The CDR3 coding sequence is TGCGCCAGCAGCTTGGCCGGGAGGGAGGAAGCTTTCTTT. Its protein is CASSLAGREEAFF.

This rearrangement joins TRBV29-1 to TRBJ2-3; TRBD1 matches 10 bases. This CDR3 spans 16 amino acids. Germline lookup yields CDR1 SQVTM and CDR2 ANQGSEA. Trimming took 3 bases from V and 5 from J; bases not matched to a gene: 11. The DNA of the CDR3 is TGCAGCGTTGATGTGGGCGGTGACAGGGGGCAAGATACGCAGTATTTT. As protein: CSVDVGGDRGQDTQYF.

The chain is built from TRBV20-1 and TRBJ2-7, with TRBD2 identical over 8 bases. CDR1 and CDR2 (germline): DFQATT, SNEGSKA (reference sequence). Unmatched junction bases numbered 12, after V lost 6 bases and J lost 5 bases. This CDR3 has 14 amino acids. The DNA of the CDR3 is TGCAGTGCCCTGGCTGGGCGGGGGGCAAACGAGCAGTACTTC. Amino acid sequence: CSALAGRGANEQYF.

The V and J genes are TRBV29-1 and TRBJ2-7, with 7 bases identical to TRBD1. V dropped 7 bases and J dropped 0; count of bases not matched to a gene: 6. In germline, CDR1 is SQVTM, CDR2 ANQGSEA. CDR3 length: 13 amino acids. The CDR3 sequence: CSARDSDSYEQYV. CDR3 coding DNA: TGCAGCGCCCGGGACAGCGACTCCTACGAGCAGTACGTC.

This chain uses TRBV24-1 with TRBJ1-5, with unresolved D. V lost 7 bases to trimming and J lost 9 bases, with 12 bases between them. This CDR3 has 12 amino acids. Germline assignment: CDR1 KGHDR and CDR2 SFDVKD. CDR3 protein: CATSEGARPQHF. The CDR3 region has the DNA TGTGCCACCAGCGAAGGAGCTAGGCCCCAGCATTTT.

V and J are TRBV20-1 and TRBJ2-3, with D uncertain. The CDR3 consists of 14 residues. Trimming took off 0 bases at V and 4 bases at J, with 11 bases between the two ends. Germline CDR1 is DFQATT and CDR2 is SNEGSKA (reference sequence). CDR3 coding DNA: TGCAGTGCTAGAGATTACGTGTTAGCAGATACGCAGTATTTT. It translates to CSARDYVLADTQYF.

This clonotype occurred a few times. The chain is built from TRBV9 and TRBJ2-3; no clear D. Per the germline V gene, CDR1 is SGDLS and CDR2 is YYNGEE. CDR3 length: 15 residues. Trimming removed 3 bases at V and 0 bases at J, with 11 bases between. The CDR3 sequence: CASSEVVLSTDTQYF. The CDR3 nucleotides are TGTGCCAGCAGCGAAGTTGTCCTAAGCACAGATACGCAGTATTTT.

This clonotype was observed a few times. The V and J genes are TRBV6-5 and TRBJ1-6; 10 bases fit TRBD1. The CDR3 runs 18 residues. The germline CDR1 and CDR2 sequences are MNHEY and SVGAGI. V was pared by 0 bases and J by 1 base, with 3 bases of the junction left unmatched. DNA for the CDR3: TGTGCCAGCAGTTACTCGACAGGGGGCTTTTCCTATAATTCACCCCTCCACTTT. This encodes CASSYSTGGFSYNSPLHF.

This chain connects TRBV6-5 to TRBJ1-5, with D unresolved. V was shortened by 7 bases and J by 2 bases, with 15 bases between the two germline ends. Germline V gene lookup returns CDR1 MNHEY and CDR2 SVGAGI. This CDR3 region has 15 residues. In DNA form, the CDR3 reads TGTGCCAGCACCCCAAACCCAAGGGGCAATCAGCCCCAGCATTTT. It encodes CASTPNPRGNQPQHF.

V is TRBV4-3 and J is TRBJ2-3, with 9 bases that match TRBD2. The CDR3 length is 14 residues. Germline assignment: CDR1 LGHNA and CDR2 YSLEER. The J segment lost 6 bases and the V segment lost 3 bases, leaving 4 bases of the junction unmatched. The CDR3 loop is CASSQSGRRDTQYF. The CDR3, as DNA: TGCGCCAGCAGCCAGAGCGGGAGGCGCGATACGCAGTATTTT.

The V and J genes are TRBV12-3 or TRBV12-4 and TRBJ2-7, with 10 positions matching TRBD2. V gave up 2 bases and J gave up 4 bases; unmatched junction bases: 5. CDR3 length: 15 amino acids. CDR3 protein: CASSLFLAGVYEQYF. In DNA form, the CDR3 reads TGTGCCAGCAGTTTATTCCTAGCGGGAGTGTACGAGCAGTACTTC.

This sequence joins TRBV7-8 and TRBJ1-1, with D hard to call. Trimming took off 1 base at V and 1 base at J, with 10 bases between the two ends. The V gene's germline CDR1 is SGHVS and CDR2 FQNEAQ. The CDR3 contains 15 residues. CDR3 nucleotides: TGTGCCAGCAGCTTAGTTGGCAGACAGAACACTGAAGCTTTCTTT. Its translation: CASSLVGRQNTEAFF.

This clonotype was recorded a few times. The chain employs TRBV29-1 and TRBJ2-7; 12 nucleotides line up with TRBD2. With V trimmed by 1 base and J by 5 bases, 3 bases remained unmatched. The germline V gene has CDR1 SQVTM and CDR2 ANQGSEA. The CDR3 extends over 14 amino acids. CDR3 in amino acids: CSVEARTSGNEQYF. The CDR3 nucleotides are TGCAGCGTTGAAGCCCGGACTAGCGGGAACGAGCAGTACTTC.

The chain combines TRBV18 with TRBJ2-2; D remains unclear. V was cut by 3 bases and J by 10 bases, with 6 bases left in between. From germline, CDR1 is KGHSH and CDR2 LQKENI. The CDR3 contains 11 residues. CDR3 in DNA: TGTGCCAGCTCACCCCTGGAGGAGCTGTTTTTT. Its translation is CASSPLEELFF.

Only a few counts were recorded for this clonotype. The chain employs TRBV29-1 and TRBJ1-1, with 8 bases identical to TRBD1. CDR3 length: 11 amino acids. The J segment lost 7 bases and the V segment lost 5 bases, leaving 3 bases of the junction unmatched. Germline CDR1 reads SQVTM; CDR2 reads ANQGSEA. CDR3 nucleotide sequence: TGCAGCGTTCAGGGGGCGGGTGAAGCTTTCTTT. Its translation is CSVQGAGEAFF.

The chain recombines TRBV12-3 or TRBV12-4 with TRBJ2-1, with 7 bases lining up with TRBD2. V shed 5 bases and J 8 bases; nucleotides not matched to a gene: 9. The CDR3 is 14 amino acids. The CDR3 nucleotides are TGTGCCAGCAGTCCCTTCGGCGGGAGTGATGAGCAGTTCTTC. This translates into CASSPFGGSDEQFF.

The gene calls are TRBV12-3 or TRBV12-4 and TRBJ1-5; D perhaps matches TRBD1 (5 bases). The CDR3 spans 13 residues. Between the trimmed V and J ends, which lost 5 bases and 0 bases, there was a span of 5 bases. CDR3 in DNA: TGTGCCAGCAGTGGGGCTAGCAATCAGCCCCAGCATTTT. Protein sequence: CASSGASNQPQHF.

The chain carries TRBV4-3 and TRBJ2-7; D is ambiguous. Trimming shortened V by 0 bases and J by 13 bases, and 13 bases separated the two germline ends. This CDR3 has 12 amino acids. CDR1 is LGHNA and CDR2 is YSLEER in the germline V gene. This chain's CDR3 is CASSQDALHIYF. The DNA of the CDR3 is TGCGCCAGCAGCCAAGATGCCCTACATATCTACTTC.

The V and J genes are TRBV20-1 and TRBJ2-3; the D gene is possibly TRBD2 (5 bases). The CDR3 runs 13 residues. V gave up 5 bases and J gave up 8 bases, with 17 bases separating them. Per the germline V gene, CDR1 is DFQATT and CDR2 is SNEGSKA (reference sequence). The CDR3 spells CSAYFRGSGTQYF. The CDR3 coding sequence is TGCAGTGCTTATTTTCGAGGGTCGGGTACGCAGTATTTT.

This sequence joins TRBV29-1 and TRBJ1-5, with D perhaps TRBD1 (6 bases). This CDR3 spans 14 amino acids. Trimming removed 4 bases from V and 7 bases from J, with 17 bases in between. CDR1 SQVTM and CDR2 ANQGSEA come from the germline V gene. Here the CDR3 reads CSVAPTGIGQPQHF. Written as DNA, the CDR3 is TGCAGCGTTGCACCCACAGGGATCGGCCAGCCCCAGCATTTT.

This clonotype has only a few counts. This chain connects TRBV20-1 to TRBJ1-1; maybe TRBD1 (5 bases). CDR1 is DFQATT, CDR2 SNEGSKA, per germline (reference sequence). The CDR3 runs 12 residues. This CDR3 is CSPGHLNTEAFF. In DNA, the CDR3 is TGCAGCCCAGGACACCTCAACACTGAAGCTTTCTTT.

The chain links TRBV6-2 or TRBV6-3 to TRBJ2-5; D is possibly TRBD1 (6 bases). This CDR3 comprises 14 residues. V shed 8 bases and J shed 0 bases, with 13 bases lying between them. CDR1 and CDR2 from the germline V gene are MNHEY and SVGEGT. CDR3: CASGRRDNQETQYF. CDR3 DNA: TGTGCCAGCGGACGCCGGGACAACCAAGAGACCCAGTACTTC.